The 26 T cell receptor beta chains reported below all come from one sample, sequenced in a study of cytomegalovirus exposure and HLA in healthy donors. Clones were sequenced by immunoSEQ multiplex PCR, and TCRdb holds only the in-frame ones, with some missing. The sample gives more than 250,000 clones, roughly 88% of which show up once; 3.1% is in the top ten. The sample was PBMCs. The receptors were sampled from a woman in her thirties in good health and CMV-seronegative.

The chain has TRBV4-1 and TRBJ1-1, with D unclear. The germline V gene has CDR1 MGHRA and CDR2 YSYEKL. Deletions cut 1 base from V and 0 bases from J, with 6 bases between. There are 14 residues in the CDR3. The CDR3 region has the DNA TGCGCCAGCAGCCAAGTGGAATTGAACACTGAAGCTTTCTTT. It yields the protein CASSQVELNTEAFF.

The chain employs TRBV7-9 and TRBJ1-5, with a weak D call TRBD1 (5 bases). V was clipped by 1 base and J by 4 bases, with 11 bases between them. Germline CDR1 SEHNR, CDR2 FQNEAQ (reference sequence). The CDR3 has 15 residues. The CDR3 DNA reads as TGTGCCAGCAGCTTAGTATCAGGGAGAAATCAGCCCCAGCATTTT. Amino acids: CASSLVSGRNQPQHF.

This clone appeared a single time. This chain links TRBV19 with TRBJ2-5; 9 bases map to TRBD2. CDR1 and CDR2 from the germline V gene are LNHDA and SQIVND (reference sequence). This CDR3 has 16 residues. V lost 4 bases to trimming and J lost 2 bases; unmatched junction nucleotides: 8. CDR3 region: CASSRVGLALQETQYF. CDR3 nucleotide sequence: TGTGCCAGTAGTAGGGTGGGACTAGCTTTACAAGAGACCCAGTACTTC.

A note on this clone: At the DNA level, this CDR3 is encoded by other sequences in the same sample as well. The rearrangement uses TRBV6-5 and TRBJ1-5, with D hard to call. Trimming took off 2 bases at V and 1 base at J, with 9 bases between the two ends. The CDR3 sequence is 15 residues long. From germline, CDR1 is MNHEY and CDR2 SVGAGI. The CDR3 DNA reads as TGTGCCAGCAGTTACGGGGTTGGGAGCAATCAGCCCCAGCATTTT. This gives the protein CASSYGVGSNQPQHF.

The chain is built from TRBV10-3 and TRBJ1-1, with D uncertain. CDR1 and CDR2 from the germline V gene are ENHRY and SYGVKD. The CDR3 sequence is 13 residues long. V lost 7 bases to trimming and J lost 0 bases, with 9 bases between them. The CDR3 DNA reads TGTGCCATCACAGGCGGGATGAACACTGAAGCTTTCTTT. Protein sequence: CAITGGMNTEAFF.

This chain joins TRBV18 and TRBJ1-5, with D tentatively TRBD1 (5 bases). Between the trimmed V and J ends, which lost 2 bases and 4 bases, there was a span of 18 bases. The CDR3 has 17 amino acids. Germline-derived CDR1 and CDR2 are KGHSH and LQKENI. In DNA form, the CDR3 reads TGTGCCAGCTCACCAACAGGAGTTAGTACGATAAATCAGCCCCAGCATTTT. As protein: CASSPTGVSTINQPQHF. Full variable domain (rest looked up from reference TRBV18 and TRBJ1-5): NAGVMQNPRHLVRRRGQEARLRCSPMKGHSHVYWYRQLPEEGLKFMVYLQKENIIDESGMPKERFSAEFPKEGPSILRIQQVVRGDSAAYFCASSPTGVSTINQPQHFGDGTRLSIL.

The chain combines TRBV9 with TRBJ2-3; D may be TRBD1 or TRBD2 (6 bases each). This CDR3 spans 17 amino acids. From germline, CDR1 is SGDLS and CDR2 YYNGEE. V was shortened by 0 bases and J by 6 bases, with 20 bases between the two germline ends. The CDR3 nucleotides are TGTGCCAGCAGCGTAGAGGGGGGAACGGCGGGTACGGATACGCAGTATTTT. Translating it yields CASSVEGGTAGTDTQYF.

The V and J genes are TRBV30 and TRBJ2-3; 8 bases match TRBD2. This CDR3 has 15 residues. Trimming took 2 bases from V and 3 from J; bases not matched to a gene: 7. The germline gives CDR1 GTSNPN, CDR2 SVGIG (reference sequence). Here the CDR3 DNA reads TGTGCCTGGAGTTACTCCGGGACTAGTACAGATACGCAGTATTTT. Its protein product is CAWSYSGTSTDTQYF.

The chain employs TRBV28 and TRBJ2-5; D uncertain. Germline CDR1 and CDR2: MDHEN and SYDVKM. This CDR3 has 17 residues. V gave up 2 bases and J gave up 5 bases, with 21 bases separating them. The CDR3 loop is CASSLNFGFRHQETQYF. For the CDR3, the DNA is TGTGCCAGCAGTTTAAATTTCGGGTTCAGGCATCAGGAGACCCAGTACTTC.

This chain links TRBV7-2 with TRBJ1-3; unclear D gene. CDR3 length: 16 amino acids. Trimming stripped 3 bases from V and 0 bases from J, with 12 bases between. In germline, CDR1 is SGHTA, CDR2 FQGNSA. CDR3 region: CASSLRTGSSGNTIYF. The DNA of the CDR3 is TGTGCCAGCAGCTTGAGGACGGGGAGCTCTGGAAACACCATATATTTT.

The rearrangement links TRBV10-3 to TRBJ1-5, with D uncertain. The germline gives CDR1 ENHRY, CDR2 SYGVKD. The ends were cut back, 6 bases at V and 8 bases at J, with 14 bases in the middle. CDR3 length: 13 residues. The CDR3 spells CAIRRIHRKPQHF. As DNA, the CDR3 is TGTGCCATCAGGAGGATCCACAGAAAGCCCCAGCATTTT.

The rearrangement uses TRBV15 and TRBJ2-3, with 10 bases aligning to TRBD1. The CDR3 runs 17 residues. J was trimmed by 2 bases and V by 8 bases; bases with no gene match: 13. Germline CDR1 reads LNHNV; CDR2 reads YYDKDF (reference sequence). The CDR3 DNA sequence: TGTGCCACCGATTCCTCCGGGACAGGGGACAACACAGATACGCAGTATTTT. It is translated as CATDSSGTGDNTDTQYF.

The chain uses TRBV7-9 and TRBJ2-6; D not certain. Germline V gives CDR1 SEHNR, CDR2 FQNEAQ (reference sequence). V shed 4 bases and J shed 0 bases, with 10 bases lying between them. The CDR3 runs to 16 residues. Written as DNA, the CDR3 is TGTGCCAGCAGCTCCCGGGCCAACTCTGGGGCCAACGTCCTGACTTTC. Translating it yields CASSSRANSGANVLTF.

This clone was seen more than once but under ten times. The chain carries TRBV28 and TRBJ2-7, with TRBD1 matching 9 bases. The junction had 8 bases not matched to a gene; V was cut back by 6 bases and J by 5 bases. This CDR3 is built from 14 residues. Per germline, CDR1 MDHEN and CDR2 SYDVKM. CDR3 region: CASSSTGGYNEQYF. CDR3 sequence (DNA): TGTGCCAGCAGCTCAACAGGGGGCTACAACGAGCAGTACTTC.

This clone appeared a single time. The V and J genes are TRBV10-3 and TRBJ2-1, with 8 positions matching TRBD1. From germline, CDR1 is ENHRY and CDR2 SYGVKD. This CDR3 spans 18 amino acids. J gave up 2 bases and V 0 bases, and 9 bases lay outside the gene matches. CDR3 amino acids: CAISESHGVTGAYNEQFF. As DNA, the CDR3 is TGTGCCATCAGTGAGTCCCATGGGGTGACAGGGGCCTACAATGAGCAGTTCTTC.

This chain links TRBV27 with TRBJ1-2; the D gene is possibly TRBD1 (5 bases). The V end lost 5 bases, the J end lost 6 bases, and 19 bases lay between the germline ends. In germline, CDR1 is MNHEY, CDR2 SMNVEV (reference sequence). There are 15 residues in the CDR3. The CDR3 reads CASSEISGFVDGYTF. CDR3 sequence (DNA): TGTGCCAGCAGTGAGATTTCAGGGTTCGTGGATGGCTACACCTTC.

The rearrangement links TRBV4-3 to TRBJ1-4; D not certain. Germline CDR1 reads LGHNA; CDR2 reads YSLEER. V dropped 0 bases and J dropped 7 bases, with 9 bases sitting between them. The CDR3 covers 14 residues. The CDR3 is CASSQDKWVEKLFF. CDR3 in DNA: TGCGCCAGCAGCCAAGATAAGTGGGTTGAAAAACTGTTTTTT.

The rearrangement uses TRBV13 and TRBJ2-5; 10 bases fit TRBD2. This CDR3 is 16 amino acids long. Per germline, CDR1 PRHDT and CDR2 FYEKMQ (reference sequence). Germline trimming cut 0 bases from V and 3 bases from J; bases unmatched to any gene: 4. CDR3 sequence (DNA): TGTGCCAGCAGCTTAGGCCCGGGACTAGCGAAAGAGACCCAGTACTTC. Translated, it gives CASSLGPGLAKETQYF.

The gene calls are TRBV18 and TRBJ1-5; D possibly corresponds to TRBD1 (5 bases). The germline V gene encodes CDR1 KGHSH and CDR2 LQKENI. The CDR3 covers 15 residues. The ends were cut back, 1 base at V and 3 bases at J, with 10 bases in the middle. CDR3 DNA: TGTGCCAGCTCACCACGAGACAGCTACAATCAGCCCCAGCATTTT. It translates to CASSPRDSYNQPQHF.

The V and J genes are TRBV4-1 and TRBJ2-7; 8 positions agree with TRBD1. V was clipped by 3 bases and J by 1 base; unmatched bases: 11. Germline V gives CDR1 MGHRA, CDR2 YSYEKL. The CDR3 has 17 residues. CDR3 region: CASSQGRWTGSSYEQYF. CDR3 sequence (DNA): TGCGCCAGCAGCCAGGGCCGGTGGACAGGGAGTTCCTACGAGCAGTACTTC.

The chain employs TRBV7-3 and TRBJ2-1; 8 bases line up with TRBD2. From germline, CDR1 is SGHTA and CDR2 FQGTGA. The V segment lost 3 bases and the J segment 6 bases; nucleotides outside the gene matches: 4. This CDR3 contains 14 residues. This chain's CDR3 is CASSLTGGVNEQFF. The CDR3 DNA sequence: TGTGCCAGCAGCTTGACGGGAGGGGTCAATGAGCAGTTCTTC. Filled out from reference TRBV7-3 and TRBJ2-1, the complete variable domain reads GAGVSQTPSNKVTEKGKYVELRCDPISGHTALYWYRQSLGQGPEFLIYFQGTGAADDSGLPNDRFFAVRPEGSVSTLKIQRTERGDSAVYLCASSLTGGVNEQFFGPGTRLTVL.

This chain uses TRBV4-2 with TRBJ1-5, with 8 bases identical to TRBD1. V shed 4 bases and J 6 bases; nucleotides not matched to a gene: 5. The germline V gene encodes CDR1 LGHNA and CDR2 YNFKEQ. The CDR3 sequence is 14 residues long. This chain's CDR3 is CASSRGQGGQPQHF. CDR3 in DNA: TGTGCCAGCAGCCGCGGACAGGGTGGTCAGCCCCAGCATTTT.

This chain connects TRBV5-4 to TRBJ2-1; TRBD2 might be the D (5 bases). The V end was cut by 4 bases, the J end by 8 bases, with 10 bases between. CDR1 is SGHNT and CDR2 is YYREEE in the germline V gene (reference sequence). The CDR3 has 12 residues. This CDR3 is CASSLGSYEQFF. The CDR3 region has the DNA TGTGCCAGCAGCCTAGGGAGTTATGAGCAGTTCTTC.

V and J are TRBV7-9 and TRBJ2-3; 7 positions match TRBD2. Germline CDR1 and CDR2: SEHNR and FQNEAQ (reference sequence). V lost 1 base and J lost 3; bases outside the gene matches: 10. CDR3 length: 17 residues. This CDR3 is CASSLGLAGVRTDTQYF. CDR3 bases: TGTGCCAGCAGCTTAGGGTTGGCGGGAGTACGTACAGATACGCAGTATTTT.

This rearrangement joins TRBV11-2 to TRBJ2-3; D possibly corresponds to TRBD2 (6 bases). Looked up from germline, CDR1 is SGHAT and CDR2 is FQNNGV. This CDR3 contains 15 residues. The ends were cut back, 3 bases at V and 4 bases at J, with 14 bases in the middle. The CDR3 region is CASSFGGGPSDTQYF. CDR3 sequence (DNA): TGTGCCAGCAGCTTCGGCGGAGGGCCCTCAGATACGCAGTATTTT.

The chain links TRBV27 to TRBJ2-2; TRBD2 matches at 15 bases. Germline V gene lookup returns CDR1 MNHEY and CDR2 SMNVEV (reference sequence). The CDR3 sequence is 20 residues long. V gave up 5 bases and J gave up 4 bases; unmatched junction bases: 14. CDR3 in amino acids: CASSPHRTSGRASVTGELFF. CDR3 nucleotide sequence: TGTGCCAGCAGTCCTCACCGGACTAGCGGGAGGGCCTCGGTCACCGGGGAGCTGTTTTTT.